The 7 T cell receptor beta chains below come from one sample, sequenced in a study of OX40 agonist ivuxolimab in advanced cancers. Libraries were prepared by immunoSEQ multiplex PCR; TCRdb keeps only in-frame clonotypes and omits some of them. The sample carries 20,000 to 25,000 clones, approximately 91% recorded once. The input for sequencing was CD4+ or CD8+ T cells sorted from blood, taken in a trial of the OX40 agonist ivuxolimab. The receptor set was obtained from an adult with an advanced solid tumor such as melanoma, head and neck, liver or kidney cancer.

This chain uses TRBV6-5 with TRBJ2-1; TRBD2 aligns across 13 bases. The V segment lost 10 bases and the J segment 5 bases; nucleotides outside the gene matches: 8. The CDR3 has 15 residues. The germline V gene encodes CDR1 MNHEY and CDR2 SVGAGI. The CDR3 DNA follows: TGTGCCACAGGACCGGGACTAGCGGGACACAATGAGCAGTTCTTC. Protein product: CATGPGLAGHNEQFF.

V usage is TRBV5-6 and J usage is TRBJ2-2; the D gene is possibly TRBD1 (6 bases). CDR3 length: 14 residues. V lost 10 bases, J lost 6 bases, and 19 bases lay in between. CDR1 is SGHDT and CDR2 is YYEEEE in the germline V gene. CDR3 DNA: TGTGCCGGCGGTTTGCAGGGGACCGCCGGGGAGCTGTTTTTT. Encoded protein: CAGGLQGTAGELFF.

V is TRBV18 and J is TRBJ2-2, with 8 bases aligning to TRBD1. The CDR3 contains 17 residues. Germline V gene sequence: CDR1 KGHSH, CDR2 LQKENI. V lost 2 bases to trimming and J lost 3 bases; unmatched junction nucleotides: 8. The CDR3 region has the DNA TGTGCCAGCTCACCAAACCAGATACAGGGGGACACCGGGGAGCTGTTTTTT. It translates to CASSPNQIQGDTGELFF.

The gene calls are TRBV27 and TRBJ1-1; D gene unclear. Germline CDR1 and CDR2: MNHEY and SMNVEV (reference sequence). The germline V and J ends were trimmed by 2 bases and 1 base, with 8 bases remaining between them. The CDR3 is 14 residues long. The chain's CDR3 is CASSLLPENTEAFF. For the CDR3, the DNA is TGTGCCAGCAGTTTACTTCCGGAGAACACTGAAGCTTTCTTT.

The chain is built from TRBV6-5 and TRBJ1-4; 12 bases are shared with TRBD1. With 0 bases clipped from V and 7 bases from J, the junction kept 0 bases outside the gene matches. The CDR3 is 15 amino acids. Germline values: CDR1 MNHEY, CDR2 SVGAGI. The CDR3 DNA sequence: TGTGCCAGCAGTTACTCGGGACAGGGGGCTGAAAAACTGTTTTTT. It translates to CASSYSGQGAEKLFF.

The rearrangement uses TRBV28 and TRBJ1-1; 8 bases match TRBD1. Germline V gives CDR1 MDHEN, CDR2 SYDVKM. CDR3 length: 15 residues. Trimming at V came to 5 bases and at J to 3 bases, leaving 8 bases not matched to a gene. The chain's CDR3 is CASSVTGGSDTEAFF. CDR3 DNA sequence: TGTGCCAGCAGTGTTACAGGGGGGAGTGACACTGAAGCTTTCTTT.

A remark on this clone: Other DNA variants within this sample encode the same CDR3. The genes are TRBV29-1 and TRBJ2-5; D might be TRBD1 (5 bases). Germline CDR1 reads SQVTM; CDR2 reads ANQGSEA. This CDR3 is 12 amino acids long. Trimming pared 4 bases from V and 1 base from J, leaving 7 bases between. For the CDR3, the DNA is TGCAGCGTTGGGACATCCCAAGAGACCCAGTACTTC. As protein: CSVGTSQETQYF.